This T cell receptor (beta chain) was obtained from a study of vaccination effects on CD4 cells after COVID-19. This CDR3 contains 13 residues. V was clipped by 10 bases and J by 6 bases; unmatched bases: 4. Germline lookup yields CDR1 MDHEN and CDR2 SYDVKM. Notes on this clone: Antigen specificity is unknown.

Generated by immunoSEQ multiplex PCR, the TCRdb table keeps only in-frame clones and is missing some. This repertoire shows around 55,000 clones, under 70% found once; its top ten account for approximately 16%. ViraFEST assay sequencing came after antigen-specific CD4+ T cells were expanded with viral peptide pools. Cultured cells yielded isolated CD4+ T cells after around 10 days. None of the vaccinated had previously contracted SARS-CoV-2, and their nucleocapsid antibodies tested negative. The V gene is TRBV28, the J gene TRBJ2-2, with TRBD1 identical over 11 bases. The origin of this receptor is a human donor who received a COVID-19 vaccine. The sample in question was CD4+ T cells from PBMCs cultured with SARS-CoV-2 spike peptides, obtained before COVID-19 vaccination. CDR3 in DNA: TGTGCCACAGGACAGGGGGCCGCCGGGGAGCTGTTTTTT. Its protein product is CATGQGAAGELFF. Variable domain in full (rest from reference TRBV28 and TRBJ2-2): DVKVTQSSRYLVKRTGEKVFLECVQDMDHENMFWYRQDPGLGLRLIYFSYDVKMKEKGDIPEGYSVSREKKERFSLILESASTNQTSMYLCATGQGAAGELFFGEGSRLTVL.